This T cell receptor beta chain was identified in a study of blood T cell repertoires in COVID-19. Per the original data handling: Quantification of nucleated cells was approximated via reference gene primer amplification. Some clones are missing from TCRdb's copy, which holds only in-frame ones; the method was immunoSEQ multiplex PCR. V, J and clone size reflect that table, while D and trimming were determined from the DNA. The sample carries just over 350,000 clones, approximately 84% recorded once. Across 20 to 25 US areas, participants ranged in age from about 18 to 90 years. Grouping used clinical history reported by participants in a survey and questionnaire. Either two negative PCRs, clearance, or symptom resolution qualified Cohort 3 donors as recovered. The CDR3 is 14 residues long. V shed 6 bases and J shed 4 bases, with 12 bases lying between them. Germline-derived CDR1 and CDR2 are SNHLY and FYNNEI.

The sequenced material came from PBMCs or T cells enriched from blood (not recorded which). The chain carries TRBV2 and TRBJ2-2; TRBD1 might be the D (6 bases). The sequence was collected from a woman aged 25-40 years who had recovered from COVID-19. CDR3 amino acids: CASRTQGSTGELFF. In nucleotides, the CDR3 is TGTGCCAGCAGGACACAGGGTTCCACCGGGGAGCTGTTTTTT.